This TCR beta chain was captured in a study of T cell responses to AZD1222 COVID-19 vaccine. The CDR3 runs 13 residues. Germline lookup yields CDR1 WNHNN and CDR2 SYGVQD (reference sequence). The V and J ends lost 4 bases and 1 base respectively, with 7 bases between them. TCRdb's copy holds only in-frame clones and misses some; the assay was immunoSEQ multiplex PCR. The data show 140,000 to 150,000 clones, with roughly 80% seen just once and approximately 4% held by the top ten. The genes are TRBV10-1 and TRBJ1-1; no clear D gene. The source material was peripheral blood, sampled on day 0 of MenACWY control vaccination. The source of this sequence is an adult in good health. The CDR3 reads CASSVGENTEAFF. CDR3 DNA sequence: TGCGCCAGCAGTGTTGGTGAGAACACTGAAGCTTTCTTT.